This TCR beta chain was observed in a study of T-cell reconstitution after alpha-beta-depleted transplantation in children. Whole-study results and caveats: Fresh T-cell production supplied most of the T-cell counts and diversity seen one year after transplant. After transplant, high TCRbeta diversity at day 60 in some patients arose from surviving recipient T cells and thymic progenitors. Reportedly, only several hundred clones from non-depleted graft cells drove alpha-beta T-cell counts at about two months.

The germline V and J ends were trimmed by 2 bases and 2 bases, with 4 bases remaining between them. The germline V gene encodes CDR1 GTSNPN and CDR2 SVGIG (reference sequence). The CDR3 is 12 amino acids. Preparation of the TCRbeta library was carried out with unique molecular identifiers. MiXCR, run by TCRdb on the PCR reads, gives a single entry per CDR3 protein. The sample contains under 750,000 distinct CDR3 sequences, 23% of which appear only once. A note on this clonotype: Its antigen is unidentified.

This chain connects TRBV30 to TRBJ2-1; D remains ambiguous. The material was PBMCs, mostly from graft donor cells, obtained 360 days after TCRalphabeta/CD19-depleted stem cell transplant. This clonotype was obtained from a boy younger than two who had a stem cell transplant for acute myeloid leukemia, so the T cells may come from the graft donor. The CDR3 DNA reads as TGTGCCTGGAGTACGGCCTACAATGAGCAGTTCTTC. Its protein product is CAWSTAYNEQFF.